These 17 T cell receptor beta chains share one sample of origin, sequenced in a study of control samples from healthy donors and cancer patients (dated by TCRdb to 2020 to 2021). Library construction relied on the immunoSEQ multiplex PCR assay. TCRdb provides this immuneACCESS table in a form limited to in-frame rearrangements. Some clones are lacking; in checked studies, under half of them reflect an unresolved V gene, and why the rest are absent is not known. Recorded for this sample are 70,000 or so clones; over 75% of them occurred a single time. The ten largest account for around 30% of the sample. The source material was blood. These receptors all stem from a man between 50 and 59 years old in good health.

The chain couples TRBV6-1 to TRBJ1-3, with D possibly matching TRBD1 (5 bases). Trimming removed 1 base from V and 2 bases from J, with 12 bases in between. The CDR3 sequence is 16 residues long. Germline V gene lookup returns CDR1 MNHNS and CDR2 SASEGT. This chain's CDR3 is CASSEVGESTGNTIYF. CDR3 coding DNA: TGTGCCAGCAGTGAAGTAGGGGAGTCGACTGGAAACACCATATATTTT.

The chain carries TRBV4-3 and TRBJ1-1; no firm D call. Germline assignment: CDR1 LGHNA and CDR2 YSLEER. This CDR3 is 14 amino acids long. Trimming took 0 bases from V and 8 from J, leaving 13 bases between them. The CDR3 reads CASSQDAVGGEAFF. The DNA of the CDR3 is TGCGCCAGCAGCCAAGATGCAGTGGGCGGGGAAGCTTTCTTT.

This chain joins TRBV4-3 and TRBJ2-7; D is unresolved. The CDR3 is made up of 14 amino acids. Per the germline V gene, CDR1 is LGHNA and CDR2 is YSLEER. V was pared by 0 bases and J by 1 base, with 7 bases between. DNA of the CDR3: TGCGCCAGCAGCCAAGATGGGCAGTCCTACGAGCAGTACTTC. This codes for CASSQDGQSYEQYF.

The rearrangement links TRBV6-6 to TRBJ2-1; D gene ambiguous. V dropped 7 bases and J dropped 6 bases, with 7 bases sitting between them. The CDR3 is 11 amino acids. Germline V lookup: CDR1 MNHNY, CDR2 SVGAGI (reference sequence). The CDR3 here is CASTSLNEQFF. As DNA, the CDR3 is TGTGCCAGCACCTCACTCAATGAGCAGTTCTTC.

In its sample, this clone was seen a few times. The chain couples TRBV6-2 or TRBV6-3 to TRBJ2-3, with 13 positions matching TRBD2. V lost 2 bases and J lost 5; bases outside the gene matches: 13. This CDR3 region has 19 residues. From germline, CDR1 is MNHEY and CDR2 SVGEGT. The CDR3 nucleotides are TGTGCCAGCAGTTACCCTGGGACTAGCGGGATTCGCAGAAGAGATACGCAGTATTTT. It encodes CASSYPGTSGIRRRDTQYF.

The chain joins TRBV28 to TRBJ1-5; D ambiguous. Germline V lookup: CDR1 MDHEN, CDR2 SYDVKM. Trimming cost V 6 bases and J 10 bases, with 19 bases left between them. The length of the CDR3 is 14 residues. CDR3 bases: TGTGCCAGCAGGCCCCCCACGGACTCAGGCCCCCAGCATTTT. As protein: CASRPPTDSGPQHF.

The chain is built from TRBV25-1 and TRBJ1-1, with TRBD1 matching over 8 bases. The germline gives CDR1 MGHDK, CDR2 SYGVNS. The CDR3 has 16 amino acids. V trimming: 2 bases; J trimming: 3 bases; junction bases outside the gene matches: 8. The CDR3 DNA sequence: TGTGCCAGCAGTGAAAGACAGGGGTTGGGGTACACTGAAGCTTTCTTT. Its translation: CASSERQGLGYTEAFF.

CDR3 nucleotide sequence: TGCGCCAGCAGCCCCAGCCTAGCGGGGACCACCGGGGAGCTGTTTTTT. This encodes CASSPSLAGTTGELFF. V and J are TRBV5-1 and TRBJ2-2; 9 positions match TRBD2. CDR1 SGHRS and CDR2 YFSETQ come from the germline V gene. The ends lost 4 bases at V and 4 bases at J; junction bases unmatched: 8. The CDR3 has 16 amino acids.

The CDR3 nucleotides read TGTGCCAGCAGTGATCTGAGGCTAGCGGGAGAGCCGAGGGAGCAGTACTTC. Amino acids: CASSDLRLAGEPREQYF. The chain uses TRBV2 and TRBJ2-7; TRBD2 matches at 10 bases. The CDR3 length is 17 residues. Trimming at V came to 3 bases and at J to 7 bases, leaving 15 bases not matched to a gene. The germline V gene encodes CDR1 SNHLY and CDR2 FYNNEI.

In this sample, this clone turned up a few times. The rearrangement links TRBV11-3 to TRBJ2-1; D not certain. There are 13 residues in the CDR3. CDR1 is SGHNT, CDR2 YENEEA, per germline. Between the trimmed V and J ends, which lost 4 bases and 8 bases, there was a span of 12 bases. DNA of the CDR3: TGTGCCAGCAGCTCCCGTACCGCGGATGAGCAGTTCTTC. Its protein is CASSSRTADEQFF.

This clone was counted once. The V gene is TRBV6-5, the J gene TRBJ2-3; D might be TRBD1 (6 bases). The germline CDR1 and CDR2 sequences are MNHEY and SVGAGI. This CDR3 is 13 amino acids long. V lost 7 bases, J lost 3 bases, and 11 bases lay in between. The CDR3: CASNGQLTDTQYF. For the CDR3, the DNA is TGTGCCAGCAATGGACAGCTAACAGATACGCAGTATTTT.

This chain connects TRBV27 to TRBJ2-3; TRBD2 is a possible D gene (5 bases). The CDR3 loop spans 14 amino acids. CDR1 is MNHEY and CDR2 is SMNVEV in the germline V gene (reference sequence). V dropped 1 base and J dropped 5 bases, with 10 bases sitting between them. CDR3 amino acids: CASSLYGEVDTQYF. In DNA form, the CDR3 reads TGTGCCAGCAGTTTATACGGGGAAGTAGATACGCAGTATTTT.

J is TRBJ2-1 and V is TRBV27; 11 nucleotides agree with TRBD2. The CDR3 runs to 18 residues. CDR1 and CDR2 (germline): MNHEY, SMNVEV (reference sequence). Trimming at V came to 2 bases and at J to 7 bases, leaving 13 bases not matched to a gene. For the CDR3, the DNA is TGTGCCAGCAGTTTACCCTACTATAGCGGGGGGGGCCGGAATGAGCAGTTCTTC. Its translation is CASSLPYYSGGGRNEQFF.

This clone has a handful of counts. V gene TRBV12-3 or TRBV12-4 combines with J gene TRBJ2-7, with D uncertain. V lost 4 bases and J 6 bases, leaving 13 bases between the germline ends. This CDR3 has 13 residues. The CDR3 loop reads CASSSRPLAEQYF. Written as DNA, the CDR3 is TGTGCCAGCAGTTCCCGACCGCTGGCCGAGCAGTACTTC.

V gene TRBV5-1 combines with J gene TRBJ1-4; D might be TRBD1 (6 bases). V was shortened by 6 bases and J by 4 bases, with 13 bases between the two germline ends. Per germline, CDR1 SGHRS and CDR2 YFSETQ. The CDR3 has 14 amino acids. The CDR3 protein is CASNTGLGNEKLFF. DNA of the CDR3: TGCGCCAGCAATACAGGGTTGGGTAATGAAAAACTGTTTTTT. Combining the CDR3 with reference TRBV5-1 and TRBJ1-4 gives the whole variable domain KAGVTQTPRYLIKTRGQQVTLSCSPISGHRSVSWYQQTPGQGLQFLFEYFSETQRNKGNFPGRFSGRQFSNSRSEMNVSTLELGDSALYLCASNTGLGNEKLFFGSGTQLSVL.

This clone was detected a few times. The V gene is TRBV30, the J gene TRBJ2-1; the D gene is possibly TRBD1 (5 bases). Trimming took 8 bases from V and 5 from J, leaving 10 bases between them. This CDR3 contains 11 residues. CDR1 GTSNPN and CDR2 SVGIG come from the germline V gene (reference sequence). The CDR3 DNA follows: TGTGCCACAGACAGAAACAATGAGCAGTTCTTC. This codes for CATDRNNEQFF.

The chain carries TRBV11-3 and TRBJ2-5, with 9 bases that match TRBD1. The CDR3 is 15 residues long. Germline assignment: CDR1 SGHNT and CDR2 YENEEA. V was pared by 6 bases and J by 5 bases, with 10 bases of the junction left unmatched. The CDR3 here is CASSKLTGGRETQYF. CDR3 bases: TGTGCCAGCAGTAAATTAACAGGGGGCCGGGAGACCCAGTACTTC.